This T cell receptor beta chain is from a study of cytomegalovirus exposure and HLA in healthy donors. Study-level information: Membership in the Caucasian-associated ancestry cluster was found for around 81% of a few hundred genotyped donors. Study-level points and caveats: Trimming of TCR beta V- and J-genes showed a link, identified in a later analysis, to a missense DCLRE1C variant. Diagnosis of cytomegalovirus status made by the classifier reportedly showed high specificity and sensitivity. The authors considered a cluster of highly shared sequence variants likely to be a sequencing artifact.

This clone appeared a few times. What it binds is unknown. In the PCR, 60 Vbeta and 13 Jbeta primers were used. TCRdb's copy holds only in-frame clones and misses some; the assay was immunoSEQ multiplex PCR. Of approximately 160,000 clones listed, around 70% were seen once; the top ten hold 4% to 5%. The CDR3 runs to 16 residues. The germline V gene has CDR1 MGHRA and CDR2 YSYEKL. The germline V and J ends were trimmed by 0 bases and 5 bases, with 13 bases remaining between them. This sequence joins TRBV4-1 and TRBJ1-4; no clear D. The source is a man aged 18 to 30 in good health and CMV-seropositive. The source material was PBMCs. CDR3 residues: CASSQDVRVRNEKLFF. In DNA, the CDR3 is TGCGCCAGCAGCCAAGATGTGAGGGTTAGAAATGAAAAACTGTTTTTT.